This paragraph covers one T cell receptor beta chain sequence. The antigen is undetermined. The sample originates from a study of cytomegalovirus exposure and HLA in healthy donors. The PCR had 60 Vbeta and 13 Jbeta primers. Method: immunoSEQ multiplex PCR; TCRdb's copy keeps in-frame clones and lacks some. Of 200,000 to 250,000 clones in the sample, roughly 84% were seen once. Overall study findings and caveats: A later analysis found common viral pathogens apparently linked to several of the most significant clusters.

V lost 4 bases, J lost 3 bases, and 9 bases lay in between. Germline lookup yields CDR1 SQVTM and CDR2 ANQGSEA. This CDR3 is 12 amino acids long. The TCR sequence derives from a human donor in good health. The V and J genes are TRBV29-1 and TRBJ1-1; D is unresolved. Sequencing was carried out using PBMCs. Here the CDR3 reads CSVAVSHTEAFF. DNA for the CDR3: TGCAGCGTTGCGGTGTCTCACACTGAAGCTTTCTTT. Full variable domain (outside the CDR3, taken from reference TRBV29-1 and TRBJ1-1): SAVISQKPSRDICQRGTSLTIQCQVDSQVTMMFWYRQQPGQSLTLIATANQGSEATYESGFVIDKFPISRPNLTFSTLTVSNMSPEDSSIYLCSVAVSHTEAFFGQGTRLTVV.